The next 8 T cell receptor beta chains were all read from a single sample in a study of blood T cells in healthy people across ages (dated by TCRdb to about 2015). The library was generated by 5' RACE. The reads were generated on an Illumina HiSeq 2500. A second PCR of about 6 to 11 cycles was performed with a sample-barcoded 5' primer and a J-beta primer mix. The raw public data were reprocessed by TCRdb itself: fastp quality trimming at Q25, MiXCR clonotype calling, in-frame beta chains only. Every distinct CDR3 protein forms one entry, paired with its most common genes and DNA. The sample has about 690,000 distinct CDR3 sequences on record, 40% to 45% of them singletons. The ten largest clones represent around 32% of the sample. Sequencing used blood. The source of these receptors is a man of 80 years or more in good health.

This clonotype was seen only a few times. The rearrangement uses TRBV5-1 and TRBJ2-3, with 8 nucleotides matching TRBD1. With 0 bases clipped from V and 4 bases from J, the junction kept 7 bases outside the gene matches. The germline gives CDR1 SGHRS, CDR2 YFSETQ. The CDR3 loop spans 16 amino acids. CDR3 in DNA: TGCGCCAGCAGCTTGGACGGCAGGGGGCAGGCAGATACGCAGTATTTT. Its protein product is CASSLDGRGQADTQYF.

In its sample, this clonotype was seen many times. This chain connects TRBV25-1 to TRBJ2-3; 9 positions match TRBD2. The CDR3 extends over 16 amino acids. Germline trimming cut 4 bases from V and 5 bases from J; bases unmatched to any gene: 10. CDR1 MGHDK and CDR2 SYGVNS come from the germline V gene. The CDR3 coding sequence is TGTGCCAGCAGTGCCAAACCGGGACTAGCTAGAGATACGCAGTATTTT. Translation: CASSAKPGLARDTQYF.

This clonotype has more than one count but fewer than ten. V gene TRBV5-1 combines with J gene TRBJ2-5; D is perhaps TRBD1 or TRBD2 (5 bases each). There are 14 residues in the CDR3. Trimming stripped 0 bases from V and 5 bases from J, with 11 bases between. Germline-derived CDR1 and CDR2 are SGHRS and YFSETQ. The CDR3 DNA is TGCGCCAGCAGCTTGGCGGGGCGTTGGGAGACCCAGTACTTC. This gives the protein CASSLAGRWETQYF.

V is TRBV14 and J is TRBJ1-2, with D unclear. The CDR3 has 15 amino acids. Germline V gives CDR1 SGHDN, CDR2 FVKESK. V lost 0 bases and J lost 4, with 12 bases in between. The CDR3 sequence is CASSQDLAGGYGYTF. CDR3 DNA: TGTGCCAGCAGCCAAGATTTGGCAGGAGGCTATGGCTACACCTTC.

Only one count was recorded for this clonotype. V gene TRBV4-3 combines with J gene TRBJ1-1, with 8 bases lining up with TRBD1. Germline assignment: CDR1 LGHNA and CDR2 YSLEER. V was clipped by 0 bases and J by 1 base; unmatched bases: 4. The CDR3 runs 16 residues. CDR3 in amino acids: CASSQDPQGANTEAFF. CDR3 DNA sequence: TGCGCCAGCAGCCAAGACCCGCAGGGGGCGAACACTGAAGCTTTCTTT.

This chain links TRBV9 with TRBJ2-1; TRBD2 agrees at 9 bases. CDR3 length: 19 residues. CDR1 and CDR2 from the germline V gene are SGDLS and YYNGEE. Trimming took 4 bases from V and 7 from J; bases not matched to a gene: 21. CDR3 amino acids: CASSPRLRSGLAPGNEQFF. The CDR3 coding sequence is TGTGCCAGCAGCCCCCGCCTCCGGTCGGGACTAGCCCCTGGGAATGAGCAGTTCTTC.

This sequence joins TRBV7-2 and TRBJ2-7; 9 bases match TRBD2. Germline assignment: CDR1 SGHTA and CDR2 FQGNSA. CDR3 length: 20 residues. The V segment lost 2 bases and the J segment 3 bases; nucleotides outside the gene matches: 20. The CDR3 nucleotides read TGTGCCAGCAGCTTAAGGAGTTCGGCTAGCGGGACACGCTTCGTCTACGAGCAGTACTTC. This sequence encodes CASSLRSSASGTRFVYEQYF.

This clonotype came up a few times. The chain employs TRBV6-2 or TRBV6-3 and TRBJ2-4; either TRBD1 or TRBD2 may supply D (5 bases each). The J call may be faulty, since TRBJ2-7 better matches the DNA end. The CDR3 runs to 13 residues. Germline V gene lookup returns CDR1 MNHEY and CDR2 SVGEGT. The CDR3 DNA is TGTGCCAGCAGTTACTCGGGACCGCTCGAGCAGTACTTC. Protein product: CASSYSGPLEQYF.